The TCR beta chain described here comes from a study of technical replicates of blood from a few donors. The assay was immunoSEQ multiplex PCR, and TCRdb's table has in-frame clones only and misses some. The repertoire has about 83,000 clones, around 94% of them found once; the top ten carry 0.2% to 0.3%. CDR1 and CDR2 (germline): MNHEY, SVGAGI. With 11 bases clipped from V and 2 bases from J, the junction kept 2 bases outside the gene matches. The CDR3 length is 12 residues. The sample was T cells isolated from PBMCs. The receptor was derived from a human donor in good health. The chain has TRBV6-5 and TRBJ2-1, with 8 nucleotides matching TRBD2. The CDR3, as DNA: TGTGCCTCGGGGGGGCCCTACAATGAGCAGTTCTTC. Translation gives CASGGPYNEQFF.